Below, one TCR beta chain is given with its context. Antigen specificity is unknown. The data are from a study of cytomegalovirus exposure and HLA in healthy donors. Germline CDR1 and CDR2: SGHAT and FQNNGV. The V end lost 4 bases, the J end lost 6 bases, and 13 bases lay between the germline ends. This CDR3 is built from 13 residues. PCR amplification relied on 60 Vbeta primers (plus 13 Jbeta primers). The method was immunoSEQ multiplex PCR; TCRdb's version includes in-frame clones alone and lacks a portion of them. The data show around 200,000 clones, less than 85% seen once. Findings and caveats of the study: Cytomegalovirus association was listed for 164 TCR beta chains.

The chain employs TRBV11-2 and TRBJ2-7; no clear D. The sequence was obtained from a boy aged 5-17 years in good health and CMV-seronegative. Sequencing was performed on PBMCs. CDR3 bases: TGTGCCAGCAGCTCGGGTGTGGTTTCCGAGCAGTACTTC. This translates into CASSSGVVSEQYF.